Described below is a single TCR beta chain sequence and its context. What it recognizes is unknown. The time point denotes: pretreatment peripheral blood. Assay used: immunoSEQ multiplex PCR; TCRdb lists only in-frame clones, some missing. The sample yields over 35,000 clones, 85% seen once. The source of the sample is a study of PD-L1 blockade in urothelial cancer. Study-wide findings and caveats: Pretreatment TCR clonality in blood under the median foretold superior survival.

In germline, CDR1 is LNHNV, CDR2 YYDKDF (reference sequence). The CDR3 consists of 17 residues. Trimming removed 1 base at V and 1 base at J, with 15 bases between. The sample here was PBMCs, taken around atezolizumab (anti-PD-L1) treatment. The receptor's source is a man older than 75 with urothelial cancer. V is TRBV15 and J is TRBJ2-3; D might be TRBD1 (6 bases). The CDR3 DNA sequence: TGTGCCACCAGCAGAGGTAACGCGAAGGGGGGCACAGATACGCAGTATTTT. It specifies CATSRGNAKGGTDTQYF.